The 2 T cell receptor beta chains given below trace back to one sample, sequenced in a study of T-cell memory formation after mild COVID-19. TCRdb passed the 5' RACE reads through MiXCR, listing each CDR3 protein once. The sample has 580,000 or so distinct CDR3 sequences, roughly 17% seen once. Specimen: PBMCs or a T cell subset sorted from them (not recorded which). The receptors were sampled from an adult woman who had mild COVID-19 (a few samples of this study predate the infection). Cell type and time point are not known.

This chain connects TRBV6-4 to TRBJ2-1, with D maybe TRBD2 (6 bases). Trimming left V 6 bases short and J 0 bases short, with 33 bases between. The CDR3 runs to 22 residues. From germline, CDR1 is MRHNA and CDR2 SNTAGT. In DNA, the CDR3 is TGTGCCAGCAGACCCTTATCTGCCCCCCAGCCTTTCCGGGGGAGCTCCTACAATGAGCAGTTCTTC. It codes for CASRPLSAPQPFRGSSYNEQFF.

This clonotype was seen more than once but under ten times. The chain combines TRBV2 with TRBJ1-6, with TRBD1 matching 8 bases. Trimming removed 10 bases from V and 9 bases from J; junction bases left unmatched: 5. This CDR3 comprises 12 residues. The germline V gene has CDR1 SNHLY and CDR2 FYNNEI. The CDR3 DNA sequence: TGTGCCAACCAGGGGGCCGGTTCACCCCTCCACTTT. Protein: CANQGAGSPLHF.